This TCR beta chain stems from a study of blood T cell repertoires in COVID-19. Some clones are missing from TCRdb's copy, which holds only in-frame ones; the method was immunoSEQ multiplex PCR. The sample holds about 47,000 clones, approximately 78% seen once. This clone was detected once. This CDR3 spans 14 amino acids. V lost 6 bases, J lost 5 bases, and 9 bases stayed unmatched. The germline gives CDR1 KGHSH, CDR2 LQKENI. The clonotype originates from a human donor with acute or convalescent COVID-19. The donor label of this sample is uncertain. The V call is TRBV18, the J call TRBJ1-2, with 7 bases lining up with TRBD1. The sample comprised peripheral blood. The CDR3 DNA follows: TGTGCCAGCTCCCCAGAAGGGGGCGGGTATGGCTACACCTTC. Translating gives CASSPEGGGYGYTF.